This paragraph covers one T cell receptor (beta chain) sequence. The antigen is not known. TCRdb fed the reads into MiXCR, producing one record per CDR3 protein. Of 300,000 or so distinct CDR3 sequences in the sample, around 25% are singletons; the top ten hold more than 10%. Germline CDR1 and CDR2: MNHEY and SMNVEV (reference sequence). The CDR3 totals 14 residues. Trimming removed 6 bases from V and 4 bases from J, with 15 bases in between. This specimen comes from a study of T cell repertoires in cytomegalovirus infection. The chain is built from TRBV27 and TRBJ1-2; D not certain. This receptor was taken from a human donor in good health (CMV status not recorded). Some clones in this sample may be carry-over from other donors' samples. The input for sequencing was cultured PBMCs, taken from culture after CMV antigen stimulation. Here the CDR3 reads CASSLRPEGYGYTF. The CDR3 nucleotides read TGTGCCAGCAGCCTAAGACCCGAGGGCTATGGCTACACCTTC.